This TCR beta chain was recovered during a study of T cell repertoires in aging, cancer and after chemotherapy. Study-wide results and caveats: Untreated cancer patients had significantly lower blood TCR diversity than age-matched healthy donors.

V lost 0 bases to trimming and J lost 1 base; unmatched junction nucleotides: 11. The CDR3 contains 19 residues. The V gene's germline CDR1 is ENHRY and CDR2 SYGVKD. The template was genomic DNA from peripheral blood, not RNA. Multiplex touch-down PCR with TRB-A/B primers amplified rearranged V-D-J TRB sequences. TCRdb fed the multiplex PCR reads into MiXCR, producing one record per CDR3 protein. In the table there are over 10,000 distinct CDR3 sequences, around 23% of which are singletons. Concerning this clonotype itself: Its specificity is not known.

This TCR was recovered from a human donor in good health. V and J are TRBV10-3 and TRBJ2-5; 10 nucleotides agree with TRBD1. Sequencing used blood. Here the CDR3 reads CAISESSLDRGDFQETQYF. As DNA, the CDR3 is TGTGCCATCAGTGAGTCAAGTTTGGACAGGGGGGACTTCCAAGAGACCCAGTACTTC.